This entry lists 24 T cell receptor beta chains sequenced from one sample in a study of blood T cell repertoires in COVID-19 (TCRdb year 2020). Library creation used the immunoSEQ multiplex PCR assay. The immuneACCESS repertoire file appears here via TCRdb, limited to in-frame rearrangements. These files lack a portion of the clones; in checked studies, under half of the deficit traces to unresolved V genes, and the cause of the others is not known. The sample table shows a few hundred thousand clones, and 75% to 90% are seen once. Roughly 4.5% of the sample is taken by the ten largest. Sequenced sample: peripheral blood. These TCRs come from a man aged 60-69 years who had recovered from COVID-19.

The rearrangement links TRBV4-2 to TRBJ1-5; 8 bases align to TRBD1. The ends lost 2 bases at V and 4 bases at J; junction bases unmatched: 10. CDR1 LGHNA and CDR2 YNFKEQ come from the germline V gene. The CDR3 spans 17 residues. The CDR3 protein is CASSQSLGQGQNQPQHF. For the CDR3, the DNA is TGTGCCAGCAGCCAATCCTTAGGACAGGGTCAGAATCAGCCCCAGCATTTT.

This clone occurred a few times. The CDR3 protein is CSVEHGAGELFF. The CDR3 DNA follows: TGCAGCGTTGAACACGGAGCCGGGGAGCTGTTTTTT. The chain has TRBV29-1 and TRBJ2-2; D is ambiguous. The CDR3 is made up of 12 amino acids. Trimming removed 2 bases at V and 6 bases at J, with 7 bases between. The germline gives CDR1 SQVTM, CDR2 ANQGSEA.

The rearrangement links TRBV6-5 to TRBJ2-7, with TRBD1 matching over 7 bases. This CDR3 spans 15 amino acids. Germline V lookup: CDR1 MNHEY, CDR2 SVGAGI. The V segment lost 6 bases and the J segment 1 base; nucleotides outside the gene matches: 9. CDR3 DNA: TGTGCCAGCAGAGACCACAGGGGTCTATCCTACGAGCAGTACTTC. Amino acids: CASRDHRGLSYEQYF.

The rearrangement joins TRBV19 to TRBJ2-7; 10 bases are shared with TRBD2. Germline assignment: CDR1 LNHDA and CDR2 SQIVND (reference sequence). Trimming cost V 4 bases and J 4 bases; bases outside gene matches: 4. The CDR3 contains 14 residues. CDR3 DNA sequence: TGTGCCAGTAGTACTAGCGGGAGTCGGTACGAGCAGTACTTC. Translation: CASSTSGSRYEQYF.

The chain joins TRBV6-5 to TRBJ1-3, with D possibly matching TRBD1 (6 bases). The V gene lost 3 bases and the J gene lost 2 bases, with 14 bases spanning the gap. CDR3 size: 16 residues. Germline V CDR1 and CDR2: MNHEY, SVGAGI. The CDR3 loop reads CASSYLQGNTGNTIYF. For the CDR3, the DNA is TGTGCCAGCAGTTATTTACAGGGTAATACTGGAAACACCATATATTTT.

CDR3 sequence (DNA): TGTGCCTGGCCCTCCCAGGCGAATGGCTACACCTTC. Protein sequence: CAWPSQANGYTF. This chain connects TRBV30 to TRBJ1-2; D unclear. The germline V gene has CDR1 GTSNPN and CDR2 SVGIG (reference sequence). Trimming cost V 5 bases and J 6 bases, with 13 bases left between them. This CDR3 is built from 12 residues.

This rearrangement joins TRBV5-1 to TRBJ2-1; 7 bases agree with TRBD2. After removal of 6 bases from V and 10 bases from J, the junction contained 7 bases not matched to a gene. The CDR3 runs 12 residues. Germline V gene data show CDR1 as SGHRS and CDR2 as YFSETQ. As DNA, the CDR3 is TGCGCCAGCACCCTCAGCGGGGTGGAGCAGTTCTTC. Its translation is CASTLSGVEQFF.

The chain couples TRBV7-9 to TRBJ2-7, with D perhaps TRBD1 (5 bases). The ends were cut back, 2 bases at V and 3 bases at J, with 14 bases in the middle. CDR1 is SEHNR and CDR2 is FQNEAQ in the germline V gene (reference sequence). The CDR3 extends over 15 amino acids. Here the CDR3 DNA reads TGTGCCAGCAGCTTATTATGGACACTATTCTACGAGCAGTACTTC. It yields the protein CASSLLWTLFYEQYF.

V is TRBV3-1 (or the pseudogene TRBV3-2) and J is TRBJ2-5; 8 positions agree with TRBD1. The CDR3 runs to 13 residues. The J segment lost 2 bases and the V segment lost 6 bases, leaving 2 bases of the junction unmatched. Germline V lookup: CDR1 LGHDT, CDR2 YNNKEL (reference sequence). CDR3 loop: CASRRQGQETQYF. Here the CDR3 DNA reads TGTGCCAGCAGGAGACAGGGGCAAGAGACCCAGTACTTC.

In DNA, the CDR3 is TGCGCCAGCAGCTTGCGGGGCAGGGGTCCCACCGGGGAGCTGTTTTTT. Its protein is CASSLRGRGPTGELFF. This sequence joins TRBV5-1 and TRBJ2-2; a possible D gene is TRBD1 (6 bases). The CDR3 has 16 residues. V lost 1 base and J lost 4, with 14 bases in between. Germline loops: CDR1 SGHRS, CDR2 YFSETQ.

The chain recombines TRBV25-1 with TRBJ1-4; D possibly corresponds to TRBD1 (6 bases). Per the germline V gene, CDR1 is MGHDK and CDR2 is SYGVNS. The CDR3 is 15 amino acids. V was pared by 1 base and J by 7 bases, with 13 bases between. The CDR3 is CASSEWQQGREKLFF. As DNA, the CDR3 is TGTGCCAGCAGTGAATGGCAACAGGGCCGTGAAAAACTGTTTTTT.

The V and J genes are TRBV3-1 (or the pseudogene TRBV3-2) and TRBJ2-1; 13 bases align to TRBD2. Germline V gene sequence: CDR1 LGHDT, CDR2 YNNKEL (reference sequence). CDR3 length: 16 amino acids. V shed 4 bases and J 7 bases; nucleotides not matched to a gene: 7. The CDR3 DNA reads TGTGCCAGCAGCCCACAGGGACTAGCGGGATATAATGAGCAGTTCTTC. Amino acid sequence: CASSPQGLAGYNEQFF.

The chain employs TRBV7-6 and TRBJ2-2; possible D gene TRBD1, 6 bases. Looked up from germline, CDR1 is SGHVS and CDR2 is FNYEAQ. There are 15 residues in the CDR3. Trimming shortened V by 4 bases and J by 4 bases, and 13 bases separated the two germline ends. The CDR3 coding sequence is TGTGCCAGCAGCTCCTACAGGGACGGCACCGGGGAGCTGTTTTTT. Protein: CASSSYRDGTGELFF.

The chain recombines TRBV7-3 with TRBJ2-3, with 7 bases identical to TRBD2. This CDR3 has 13 amino acids. V was clipped by 4 bases and J by 5 bases; unmatched bases: 3. Germline-derived CDR1 and CDR2 are SGHTA and FQGTGA. The CDR3 spells CASSWDYGDTQYF. CDR3 bases: TGTGCCAGCAGCTGGGACTACGGAGATACGCAGTATTTT.

This clone was observed a handful of times. The CDR3 protein is CASSLSAGLNEQYF. CDR3 DNA: TGTGCCAGCAGCTTAAGCGCAGGGTTGAACGAGCAGTACTTC. This chain links TRBV7-3 with TRBJ2-7, with TRBD1 as a possible D gene (5 bases). V was pared by 1 base and J by 5 bases, with 12 bases between. CDR1 and CDR2 (germline): SGHTA, FQGTGA. The CDR3 runs to 14 residues.

The chain uses TRBV4-1 and TRBJ2-7; D gene uncertain. Looked up from germline, CDR1 is MGHRA and CDR2 is YSYEKL. The CDR3 totals 15 residues. V lost 0 bases and J 7 bases, leaving 16 bases between the germline ends. The DNA for the CDR3 is TGCGCCAGCAGCCAAGACAGACTGCCCTACTTAGAGCAGTACTTC. Translating gives CASSQDRLPYLEQYF.

This CDR3 reads CATNGRLQTQYF. The CDR3 nucleotides are TGTGCCACCAATGGGAGGTTGCAGACCCAGTACTTC. The chain uses TRBV6-5 and TRBJ2-5; D is perhaps TRBD2 (6 bases). The CDR3 is 12 amino acids. Deletions cut 10 bases from V and 6 bases from J, with 15 bases between. The germline V gene has CDR1 MNHEY and CDR2 SVGAGI.

The chain is built from TRBV6-5 and TRBJ2-7, with 8 bases aligning to TRBD1. Trimming at V came to 6 bases and at J to 4 bases, leaving 5 bases not matched to a gene. CDR3 length: 13 amino acids. The germline V gene has CDR1 MNHEY and CDR2 SVGAGI. The chain's CDR3 is CASRGQASYEQYF. The DNA of the CDR3 is TGTGCCAGCAGGGGACAGGCCTCTTACGAGCAGTACTTC.

The CDR3 here is CASSEYQGDDYGYTF. The CDR3 DNA is TGTGCCAGCAGTGAATATCAGGGGGATGACTATGGCTACACCTTC. The gene calls are TRBV25-1 and TRBJ1-2, with 7 positions matching TRBD1. The CDR3 extends over 15 amino acids. The V gene's germline CDR1 is MGHDK and CDR2 SYGVNS. Trimming took 0 bases from V and 3 from J; bases not matched to a gene: 4.

This clone was observed once. The rearrangement uses TRBV5-1 and TRBJ2-2; D possibly corresponds to TRBD1 (6 bases). V was trimmed by 2 bases and J by 4 bases, leaving 12 bases between them. The germline V gene has CDR1 SGHRS and CDR2 YFSETQ. The CDR3 sequence is 15 residues long. The DNA for the CDR3 is TGCGCCAGCAGCTTTATGGGGGCTAGCACCGGGGAGCTGTTTTTT. Its translation: CASSFMGASTGELFF. Combining the CDR3 with reference TRBV5-1 and TRBJ2-2 gives the whole variable domain KAGVTQTPRYLIKTRGQQVTLSCSPISGHRSVSWYQQTPGQGLQFLFEYFSETQRNKGNFPGRFSGRQFSNSRSEMNVSTLELGDSALYLCASSFMGASTGELFFGEGSRLTVL.

V usage is TRBV2 and J usage is TRBJ2-1, with 7 nucleotides matching TRBD2. Trimming removed 5 bases from V and 4 bases from J; junction bases left unmatched: 8. Germline CDR1 and CDR2: SNHLY and FYNNEI. The CDR3 runs to 15 residues. CDR3: CASSISGPTYNEQFF. The CDR3, as DNA: TGTGCCAGCAGTATTAGCGGGCCCACGTACAATGAGCAGTTCTTC.

The chain is built from TRBV3-1 (or the pseudogene TRBV3-2) and TRBJ2-5, with D perhaps TRBD2 (5 bases). Trimming took 4 bases from V and 5 from J, leaving 11 bases between them. Germline V gene sequence: CDR1 LGHDT, CDR2 YNNKEL (reference sequence). The CDR3 is made up of 13 amino acids. CDR3 sequence reads: CASSPPRAETQYF. The CDR3 DNA reads as TGTGCCAGCAGCCCGCCGCGGGCGGAGACCCAGTACTTC.

V is TRBV21-1 and J is TRBJ1-2; the table's D call TRBD1 went unverified against the DNA. TRBV21-1 is described as a pseudogene. The CDR3 is made up of 15 amino acids. The CDR3 DNA is TGTGCCAGCAGCAGAGCCCGGGACAGATCTTATGGCTACACCTTC. Its translation is CASSRARDRSYGYTF.

The rearrangement uses TRBV19 and TRBJ1-5; D ambiguous. The germline CDR1 and CDR2 sequences are LNHDA and SQIVND (reference sequence). The length of the CDR3 is 16 residues. Trimming shortened V by 3 bases and J by 2 bases, and 14 bases separated the two germline ends. The CDR3 region is CASSIIGRGGNQPQHF. The CDR3 bases are TGTGCCAGTAGTATTATCGGTCGGGGAGGCAATCAGCCCCAGCATTTT. Full variable domain (rest looked up from reference TRBV19 and TRBJ1-5): DGGITQSPKYLFRKEGQNVTLSCEQNLNHDAMYWYRQDPGQGLRLIYYSQIVNDFQKGDIAEGYSVSREKKESFPLTVTSAQKNPTAFYLCASSIIGRGGNQPQHFGDGTRLSIL.